The clone carrying this TCR beta chain was detected only once. Unmatched junction bases numbered 4, after V lost 5 bases and J lost 3 bases. The CDR3 is made up of 13 amino acids. The germline gives CDR1 SGDLS, CDR2 YYNGEE. These data originate in a study of blood T cell repertoires in COVID-19. Study-level background: Italy, Spain and the United States were the sources of the convalescent and acute COVID-19 samples. T cells, B-cell-depleted T cells, or PBMCs provided the cDNA or gDNA that served as material.

Authors' data handling: Reference gene primer amplification gave nucleated cell count estimates. TCRdb's copy holds only in-frame clones and misses some; the assay was immunoSEQ multiplex PCR. The DNA was the basis for D and trimming; V, J and clone size are from that table. The sample contains about 400,000 clones, approximately 86% of which appear only once. Sample: peripheral blood. This chain uses TRBV9 with TRBJ1-1; 7 bases fit TRBD1. This receptor was taken from a woman aged 55-75 years with COVID-19, enrolled during active disease. CDR3 amino acids: CASSSGQDTEAFF. The CDR3 DNA follows: TGTGCCAGCAGTTCTGGACAGGACACTGAAGCTTTCTTT.